This T cell receptor beta chain was recovered during a study of T-cell reconstitution after alpha-beta-depleted transplantation in children. Preparation of the TCRbeta library was carried out with unique molecular identifiers. TCRdb re-called the PCR reads with MiXCR, one entry per CDR3 protein. The data contain fewer than 250,000 distinct CDR3 sequences, around a sixth of them singletons. CDR1 LGHDT and CDR2 YNNKEL come from the germline V gene (reference sequence). The CDR3 consists of 17 residues. The V and J ends lost 2 bases and 5 bases, in that order; junction bases with no gene match: 9. The J gene is TRBJ2-2, the V gene TRBV3-1; 9 bases agree with TRBD1. Sequences were derived from PBMCs, mostly from graft donor cells, sampled 360 days after TCRalphabeta/CD19-depleted stem cell transplant. The clonotype was recovered from a male patient aged 2 to 10 who had a stem cell transplant for acute lymphoblastic leukemia, so the T cells may come from the graft donor. CDR3 in amino acids: CASSQRDRVKGTGELFF. The CDR3 DNA follows: TGTGCCAGCAGCCAACGGGACAGGGTTAAGGGGACCGGGGAGCTGTTTTTT.